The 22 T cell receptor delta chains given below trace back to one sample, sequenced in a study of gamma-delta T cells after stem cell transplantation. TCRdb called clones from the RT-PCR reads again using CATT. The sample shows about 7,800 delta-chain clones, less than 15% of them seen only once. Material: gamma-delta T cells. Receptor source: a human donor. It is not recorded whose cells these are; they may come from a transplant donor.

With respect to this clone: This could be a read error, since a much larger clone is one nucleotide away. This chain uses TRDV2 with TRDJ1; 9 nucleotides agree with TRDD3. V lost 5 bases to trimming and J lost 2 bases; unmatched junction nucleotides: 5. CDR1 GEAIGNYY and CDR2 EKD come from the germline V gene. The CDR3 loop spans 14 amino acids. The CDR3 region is CACGKLGDTDKLIF. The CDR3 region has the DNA TGTGCCTGTGGCAAGCTGGGGGATACCGATAAACTCATCTTT.

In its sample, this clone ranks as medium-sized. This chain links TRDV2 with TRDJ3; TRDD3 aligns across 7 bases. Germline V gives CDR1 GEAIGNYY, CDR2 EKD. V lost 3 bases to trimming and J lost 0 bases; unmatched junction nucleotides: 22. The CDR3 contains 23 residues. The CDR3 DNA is TGTGCCTGTGACTCAGCCGGGGGATCTCCTTTTCAGAATTTCTCCTGGGACACCCGACAGATGTTTTTC. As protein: CACDSAGGSPFQNFSWDTRQMFF.

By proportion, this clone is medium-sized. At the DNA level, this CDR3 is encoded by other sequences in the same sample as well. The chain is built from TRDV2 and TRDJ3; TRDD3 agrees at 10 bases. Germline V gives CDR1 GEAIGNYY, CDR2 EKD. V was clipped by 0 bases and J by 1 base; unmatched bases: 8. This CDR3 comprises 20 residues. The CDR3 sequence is CACDTGLGDTPSWDTRQMFF. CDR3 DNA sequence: TGTGCCTGTGACACCGGATTGGGGGATACACCATCCTGGGACACCCGACAGATGTTTTTC.

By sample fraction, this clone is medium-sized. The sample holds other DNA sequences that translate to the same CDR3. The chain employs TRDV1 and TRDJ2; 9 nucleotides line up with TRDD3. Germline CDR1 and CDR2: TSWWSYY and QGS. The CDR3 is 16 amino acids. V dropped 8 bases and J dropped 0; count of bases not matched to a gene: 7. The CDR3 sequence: CALNTGGPPLTAQLFF. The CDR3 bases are TGTGCTCTTAACACTGGGGGACCGCCTTTGACAGCACAACTCTTCTTT.

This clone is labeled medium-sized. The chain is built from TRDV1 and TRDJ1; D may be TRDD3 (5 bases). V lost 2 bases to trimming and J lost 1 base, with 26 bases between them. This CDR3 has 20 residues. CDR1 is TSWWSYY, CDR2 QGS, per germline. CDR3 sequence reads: CALGEGDPAEPLWGTDKLIF. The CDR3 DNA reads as TGTGCTCTTGGGGAAGGCGACCCAGCAGAACCCTTGTGGGGCACCGATAAACTCATCTTT.

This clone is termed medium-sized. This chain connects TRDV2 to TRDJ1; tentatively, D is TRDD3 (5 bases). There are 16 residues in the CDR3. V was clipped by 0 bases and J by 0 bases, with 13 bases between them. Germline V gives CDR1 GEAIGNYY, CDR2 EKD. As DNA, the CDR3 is TGTGCCTGTGACACCGGAGGGGAAAAGTACACCGATAAACTCATCTTT. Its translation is CACDTGGEKYTDKLIF.

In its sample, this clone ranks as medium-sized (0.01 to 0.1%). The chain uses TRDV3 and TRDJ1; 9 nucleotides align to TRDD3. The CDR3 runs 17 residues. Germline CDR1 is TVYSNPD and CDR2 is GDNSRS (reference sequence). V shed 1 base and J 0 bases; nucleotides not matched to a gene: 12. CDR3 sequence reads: CAFIGIWGMPDTDKLIF. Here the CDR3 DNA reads TGTGCCTTTATCGGGATCTGGGGGATGCCCGACACCGATAAACTCATCTTT.

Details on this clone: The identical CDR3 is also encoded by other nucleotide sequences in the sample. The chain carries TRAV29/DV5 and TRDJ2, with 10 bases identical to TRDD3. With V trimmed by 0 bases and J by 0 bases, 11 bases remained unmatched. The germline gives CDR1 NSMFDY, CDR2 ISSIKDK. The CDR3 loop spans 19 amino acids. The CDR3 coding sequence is TGTGCAGCAAGCGCGCTTTTTGGGGGATACTCAGCTTTGACAGCACAACTCTTCTTT. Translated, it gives CAASALFGGYSALTAQLFF.

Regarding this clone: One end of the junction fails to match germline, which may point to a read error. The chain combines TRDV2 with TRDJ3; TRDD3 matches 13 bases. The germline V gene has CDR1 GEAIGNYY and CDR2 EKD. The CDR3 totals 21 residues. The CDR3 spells CACGTPPTGGYGSWDTRQMFF. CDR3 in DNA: TGTGCCTGTGGCACCCCTCCTACTGGGGGATACGGCTCCTGGGACACCCGACAGATGTTTTTC.

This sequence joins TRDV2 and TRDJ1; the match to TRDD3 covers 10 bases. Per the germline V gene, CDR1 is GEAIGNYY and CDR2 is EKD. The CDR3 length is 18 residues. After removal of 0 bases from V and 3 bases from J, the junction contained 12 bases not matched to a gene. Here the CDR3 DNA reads TGTGCCTGTGACACCAGCGTACTGGGGGATTTCTGTGCCGATAAACTCATCTTT. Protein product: CACDTSVLGDFCADKLIF.

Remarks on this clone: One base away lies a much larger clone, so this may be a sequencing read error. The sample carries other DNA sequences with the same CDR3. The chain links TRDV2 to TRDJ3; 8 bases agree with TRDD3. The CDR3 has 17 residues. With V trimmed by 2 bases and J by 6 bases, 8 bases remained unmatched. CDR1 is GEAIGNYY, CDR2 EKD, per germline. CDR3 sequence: CACDITGGYADTRQMFF. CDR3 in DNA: TGTGCCTGTGACATTACTGGGGGGTACGCGGACACCCGACAGATGTTTTTC.

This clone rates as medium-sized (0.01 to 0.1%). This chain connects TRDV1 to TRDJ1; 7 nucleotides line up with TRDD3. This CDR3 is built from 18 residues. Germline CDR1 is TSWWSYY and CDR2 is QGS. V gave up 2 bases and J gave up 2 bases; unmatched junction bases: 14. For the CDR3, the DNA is TGTGCTCTTGGGGAAAGTGCCCCTGGGGGCAGCCAAACCGATAAACTCATCTTT. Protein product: CALGESAPGGSQTDKLIF.

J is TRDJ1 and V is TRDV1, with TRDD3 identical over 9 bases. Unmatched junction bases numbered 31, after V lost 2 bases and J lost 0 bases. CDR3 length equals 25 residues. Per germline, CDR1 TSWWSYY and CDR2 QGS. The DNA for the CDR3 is TGTGCTCTTGGGGAAGTTTTTCATGAACACCCGTCTGGGGATACGCGGGAGATGTACACCGATAAACTCATCTTT. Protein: CALGEVFHEHPSGDTREMYTDKLIF.

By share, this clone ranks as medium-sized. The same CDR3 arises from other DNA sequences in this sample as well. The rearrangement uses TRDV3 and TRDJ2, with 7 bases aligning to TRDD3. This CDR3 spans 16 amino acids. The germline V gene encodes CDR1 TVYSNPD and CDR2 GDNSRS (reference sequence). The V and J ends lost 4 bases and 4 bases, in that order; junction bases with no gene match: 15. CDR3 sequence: CASRAQGISRTAQLFF. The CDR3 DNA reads TGTGCCTCCCGAGCTCAGGGGATATCTAGGACAGCACAACTCTTCTTT.

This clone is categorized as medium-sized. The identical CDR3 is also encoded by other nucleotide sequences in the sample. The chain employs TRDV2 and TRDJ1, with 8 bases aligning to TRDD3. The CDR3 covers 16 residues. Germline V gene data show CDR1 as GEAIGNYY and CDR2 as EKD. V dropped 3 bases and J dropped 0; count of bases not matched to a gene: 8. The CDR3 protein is CACDSVSGGYTDKLIF. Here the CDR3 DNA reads TGTGCCTGTGACTCCGTGAGTGGGGGATACACCGATAAACTCATCTTT.

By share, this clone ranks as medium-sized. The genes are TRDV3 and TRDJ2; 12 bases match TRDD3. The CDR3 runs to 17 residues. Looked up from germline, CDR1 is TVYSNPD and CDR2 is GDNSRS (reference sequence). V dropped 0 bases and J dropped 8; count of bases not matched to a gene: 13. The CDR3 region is CAFRSYSLGDTPAQLFF. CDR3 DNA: TGTGCCTTTAGATCCTACTCACTGGGGGATACCCCCGCACAACTCTTCTTT.

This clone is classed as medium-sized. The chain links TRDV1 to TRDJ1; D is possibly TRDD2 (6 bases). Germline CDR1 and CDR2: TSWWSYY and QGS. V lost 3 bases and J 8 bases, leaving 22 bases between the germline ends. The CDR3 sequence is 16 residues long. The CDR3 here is CALGDLPSQCHLKLIF. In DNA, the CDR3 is TGTGCTCTTGGGGACCTGCCTTCCCAGTGCCACCTAAAACTCATCTTT.

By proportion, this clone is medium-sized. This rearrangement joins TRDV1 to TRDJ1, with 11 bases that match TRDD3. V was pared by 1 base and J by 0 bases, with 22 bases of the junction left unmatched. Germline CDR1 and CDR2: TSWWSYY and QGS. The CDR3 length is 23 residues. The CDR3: CALGERQIPYWGIGGKYTDKLIF. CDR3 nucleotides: TGTGCTCTTGGGGAACGACAAATTCCCTACTGGGGGATAGGGGGAAAGTACACCGATAAACTCATCTTT.

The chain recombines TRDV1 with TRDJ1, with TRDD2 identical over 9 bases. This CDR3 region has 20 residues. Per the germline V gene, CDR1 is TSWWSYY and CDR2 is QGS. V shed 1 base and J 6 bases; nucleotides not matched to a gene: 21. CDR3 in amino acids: CALGEQGEPSYGLEVHKLIF. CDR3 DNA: TGTGCTCTTGGGGAACAAGGAGAGCCTTCCTACGGGCTTGAGGTCCATAAACTCATCTTT.

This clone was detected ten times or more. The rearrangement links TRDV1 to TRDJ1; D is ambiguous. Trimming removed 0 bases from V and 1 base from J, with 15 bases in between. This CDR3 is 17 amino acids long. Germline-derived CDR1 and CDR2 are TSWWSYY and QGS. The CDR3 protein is CALGELEKTRFTDKLIF. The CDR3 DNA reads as TGTGCTCTTGGGGAACTAGAGAAAACTCGCTTCACCGATAAACTCATCTTT.

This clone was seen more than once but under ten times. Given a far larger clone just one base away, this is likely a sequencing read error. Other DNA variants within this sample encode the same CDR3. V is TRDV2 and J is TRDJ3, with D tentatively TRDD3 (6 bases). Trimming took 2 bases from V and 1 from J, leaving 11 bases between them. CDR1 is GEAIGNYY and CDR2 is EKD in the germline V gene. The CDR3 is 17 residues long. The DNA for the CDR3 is TGTGCCTGTGACAGTACCGGGGGATCCTGGGACACCCGACAGATGTTTTTC. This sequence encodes CACDSTGGSWDTRQMFF.

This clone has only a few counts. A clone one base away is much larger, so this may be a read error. The CDR3 nucleotides are TGTGCAGCAAGCGATCGGGGGATACGATTCAACGCCGATAAACTCATCTTT. Translating it yields CAASDRGIRFNADKLIF. The chain employs TRAV29/DV5 and TRDJ1; TRDD3 aligns across 10 bases. This CDR3 comprises 17 residues. The V and J ends lost 0 bases and 3 bases, in that order; junction bases with no gene match: 11. CDR1 and CDR2 (germline): NSMFDY, ISSIKDK.